The 20 T cell receptor beta chains given below trace back to one sample, sequenced in a study of T-cell reconstitution after alpha-beta-depleted transplantation in children. The authors prepared the TCRbeta library with unique molecular identifiers. Each CDR3 protein is one row after TCRdb ran MiXCR on the PCR reads. In the table there are about 500,000 distinct CDR3 sequences, 32% of which are singletons. The material was PBMCs from the stem cell graft donor, obtained from the stem cell graft. All receptors come from a human donor who donated a stem cell graft to a child with aplastic anemia.

This clonotype was picked up a small number of times. The genes are TRBV29-1 and TRBJ1-1; D gene uncertain. The length of the CDR3 is 14 residues. Germline V lookup: CDR1 SQVTM, CDR2 ANQGSEA. V lost 6 bases and J 2 bases, leaving 16 bases between the germline ends. CDR3 in DNA: TGCAGCGTCATACCGGACGGACCTAACACTGAAGCTTTCTTT. Translation gives CSVIPDGPNTEAFF.

The chain has TRBV7-2 and TRBJ2-7, with D possibly matching TRBD2 (5 bases). Looked up from germline, CDR1 is SGHTA and CDR2 is FQGNSA. The CDR3 is 15 amino acids. Trimming took 0 bases from V and 0 from J, leaving 9 bases between them. This chain's CDR3 is CASSLAGLRSYEQYF. CDR3 nucleotide sequence: TGTGCCAGCAGCTTAGCCGGACTCCGCTCCTACGAGCAGTACTTC.

This clonotype was seen only once. One end of the junction fails to match germline, which may point to a read error. The rearrangement uses TRBV29-1 and TRBJ2-7, with D possibly being TRBD1 (5 bases). The CDR3 is made up of 17 amino acids. Germline V gene lookup returns CDR1 SQVTM and CDR2 ANQGSEA. CDR3 amino acids: CSDAPGQGARWSYEQNF. The CDR3 DNA sequence: TGCAGCGACGCTCCTGGGCAGGGCGCCCGGTGGTCCTACGAGCAGAACTTC.

This clonotype was observed a few times. The rearrangement joins TRBV7-9 to TRBJ2-7; 14 nucleotides agree with TRBD2. V dropped 5 bases and J dropped 3; count of bases not matched to a gene: 9. Germline values: CDR1 SEHNR, CDR2 FQNEAQ (reference sequence). The CDR3 loop spans 17 amino acids. In DNA, the CDR3 is TGTGCCAGCAGCCCCCACCTGGGGACTAGCGGGGGCTACGAGCAGTACTTC. Translation: CASSPHLGTSGGYEQYF.

In its sample, this clonotype was seen a few times. V usage is TRBV5-6 and J usage is TRBJ1-5; 7 positions match TRBD1. Trimming took 2 bases from V and 6 from J; bases not matched to a gene: 2. The CDR3 has 13 residues. Germline V gene data show CDR1 as SGHDT and CDR2 as YYEEEE. The CDR3 bases are TGTGCCAGCAGCTTTAGGGGGCTTCAGCCCCAGCATTTT. Its protein is CASSFRGLQPQHF.

The CDR3 sequence: CASSFTGGAKTQYF. The CDR3 DNA is TGTGCCAGCAGTTTCACAGGGGGCGCGAAGACCCAGTACTTC. The rearrangement joins TRBV28 to TRBJ2-5; TRBD1 agrees at 9 bases. Trimming cost V 3 bases and J 6 bases; bases outside gene matches: 5. CDR1 and CDR2 (germline): MDHEN, SYDVKM. The CDR3 is 14 residues long. Using reference TRBV28 and TRBJ2-5 for the parts outside the CDR3, the full variable domain is DVKVTQSSRYLVKRTGEKVFLECVQDMDHENMFWYRQDPGLGLRLIYFSYDVKMKEKGDIPEGYSVSREKKERFSLILESASTNQTSMYLCASSFTGGAKTQYFGPGTRLLVL.

The chain is built from TRBV7-2 and TRBJ2-3; D uncertain. Germline V gene sequence: CDR1 SGHTA, CDR2 FQGNSA. CDR3 length equals 14 residues. Trimming pared 2 bases from V and 4 bases from J, leaving 10 bases between. Here the CDR3 DNA reads TGTGCCAGCAGCTTAACGGCCTCCCCAGATACGCAGTATTTT. Its protein is CASSLTASPDTQYF.

The genes are TRBV7-2 and TRBJ2-3; 11 positions agree with TRBD2. CDR1 and CDR2 (germline): SGHTA, FQGNSA. CDR3 size: 17 residues. V lost 5 bases, J lost 5 bases, and 12 bases stayed unmatched. The chain's CDR3 is CASSRSFSGRAVDTQYF. In DNA, the CDR3 is TGTGCCAGCAGCCGCAGCTTTAGCGGGAGGGCCGTAGATACGCAGTATTTT.

This CDR3 reads CASTSLEGAYEQYV. The CDR3 DNA is TGTGCCAGCACCTCTCTTGAGGGGGCCTACGAGCAGTACGTC. V usage is TRBV7-9 and J usage is TRBJ2-7; tentative D call: TRBD1 (6 bases). V dropped 7 bases and J dropped 2 bases, with 15 bases sitting between them. CDR3 length: 14 residues. Germline V gene lookup returns CDR1 SEHNR and CDR2 FQNEAQ (reference sequence).

The chain has TRBV12-3 or TRBV12-4 and TRBJ2-1, with TRBD1 identical over 7 bases. V lost 9 bases, J lost 5 bases, and 16 bases stayed unmatched. The CDR3 sequence is 16 residues long. The DNA for the CDR3 is TGTGCCAGTCAGGGAAACCGGGGACAGACCAACAATGAGCAGTTCTTC. Residues: CASQGNRGQTNNEQFF.

In this sample, this clonotype turned up a few times. The chain uses TRBV7-6 and TRBJ2-5, with 10 nucleotides matching TRBD1. Germline assignment: CDR1 SGHVS and CDR2 FNYEAQ. This CDR3 is built from 15 residues. The J segment lost 5 bases and the V segment lost 4 bases, leaving 7 bases of the junction unmatched. The CDR3 here is CASSSGTGVTETQYF. CDR3 nucleotide sequence: TGTGCCAGCAGCTCGGGGACAGGGGTAACGGAGACCCAGTACTTC.

The rearrangement uses TRBV29-1 and TRBJ1-1; 7 bases align to TRBD1. From germline, CDR1 is SQVTM and CDR2 ANQGSEA. This CDR3 has 15 residues. The V gene end was trimmed by 6 bases and the J gene end by 0 bases; junction bases not matched to a gene: 10. CDR3 protein: CSVELGGGMNTEAFF. CDR3 nucleotide sequence: TGCAGCGTGGAGCTGGGAGGGGGCATGAACACTGAAGCTTTCTTT.

This clonotype was observed a handful of times. This sequence joins TRBV29-1 and TRBJ2-3, with 7 nucleotides matching TRBD1. This CDR3 has 14 residues. The germline V gene encodes CDR1 SQVTM and CDR2 ANQGSEA. Trimming cost V 8 bases and J 2 bases; bases outside gene matches: 10. CDR3 in DNA: TGCAGCACCCTACTACAGGGGTACACAGATACGCAGTATTTT. Translation: CSTLLQGYTDTQYF.

The chain is built from TRBV20-1 and TRBJ1-1; no clear D. Between the trimmed V and J ends, which lost 2 bases and 0 bases, there was a span of 10 bases. From germline, CDR1 is DFQATT and CDR2 SNEGSKA (reference sequence). The CDR3 contains 14 residues. CDR3 region: CSARSGALNTEAFF. Here the CDR3 DNA reads TGCAGTGCTAGAAGTGGAGCGCTGAACACTGAAGCTTTCTTT.

This clonotype came up a few times. The V gene is TRBV5-1, the J gene TRBJ2-6; D ambiguous. The CDR3 has 15 amino acids. CDR1 and CDR2 from the germline V gene are SGHRS and YFSETQ. The V and J ends lost 4 bases and 2 bases respectively, with 10 bases between them. CDR3 bases: TGCGCCAGCAGCCTCGATCTAGCTGGGGCCAACGTCCTGACTTTC. This translates into CASSLDLAGANVLTF. The variable domain in full, completed from reference TRBV5-1 and TRBJ2-6, reads KAGVTQTPRYLIKTRGQQVTLSCSPISGHRSVSWYQQTPGQGLQFLFEYFSETQRNKGNFPGRFSGRQFSNSRSEMNVSTLELGDSALYLCASSLDLAGANVLTFGAGSRLTVL.

The rearrangement joins TRBV19 to TRBJ2-2; D uncertain. CDR1 is LNHDA and CDR2 is SQIVND in the germline V gene (reference sequence). The CDR3 is made up of 14 amino acids. The germline V and J ends were trimmed by 3 bases and 1 base, with 6 bases remaining between them. As DNA, the CDR3 is TGTGCCAGTAGTATCGCACTGAACACCGGGGAGCTGTTTTTT. Translated: CASSIALNTGELFF.

This sequence joins TRBV20-1 and TRBJ2-1, with D perhaps matching TRBD2 (6 bases). Germline-derived CDR1 and CDR2 are DFQATT and SNEGSKA (reference sequence). Trimming removed 0 bases at V and 4 bases at J, with 13 bases between. The CDR3 is 15 residues long. The CDR3: CSARDRASDYNEQFF. In DNA form, the CDR3 reads TGCAGTGCTAGAGATCGGGCTAGCGATTACAATGAGCAGTTCTTC.

The sample holds one count of this clonotype. The gene calls are TRBV5-1 and TRBJ2-3, with 10 bases identical to TRBD2. Germline CDR1 SGHRS, CDR2 YFSETQ. CDR3 length: 18 amino acids. V was pared by 0 bases and J by 2 bases, with 9 bases of the junction left unmatched. CDR3 coding DNA: TGCGCCAGCAGCTTGGCACAAACCGGGACTAGCGTCACAGATACGCAGTATTTT. It specifies CASSLAQTGTSVTDTQYF.

The rearrangement links TRBV4-2 to TRBJ1-3, with 8 bases identical to TRBD1. Trimming cost V 1 base and J 0 bases; bases outside gene matches: 8. The CDR3 runs to 18 residues. The V gene's germline CDR1 is LGHNA and CDR2 YNFKEQ. CDR3 nucleotides: TGTGCCAGCAGCCAAGGCCAACAGGGGGGGAACTCTGGAAACACCATATATTTT. Protein sequence: CASSQGQQGGNSGNTIYF.

This clonotype has only one observation. The V call is TRBV11-2, the J call TRBJ2-7, with TRBD1 matching over 7 bases. CDR1 and CDR2 (germline): SGHAT, FQNNGV. The length of the CDR3 is 15 residues. V shed 6 bases and J 3 bases; nucleotides not matched to a gene: 11. CDR3 in amino acids: CASSPYRGLFYEQYV. The CDR3 bases are TGTGCCAGCAGTCCCTACAGGGGATTATTCTACGAGCAGTACGTC.